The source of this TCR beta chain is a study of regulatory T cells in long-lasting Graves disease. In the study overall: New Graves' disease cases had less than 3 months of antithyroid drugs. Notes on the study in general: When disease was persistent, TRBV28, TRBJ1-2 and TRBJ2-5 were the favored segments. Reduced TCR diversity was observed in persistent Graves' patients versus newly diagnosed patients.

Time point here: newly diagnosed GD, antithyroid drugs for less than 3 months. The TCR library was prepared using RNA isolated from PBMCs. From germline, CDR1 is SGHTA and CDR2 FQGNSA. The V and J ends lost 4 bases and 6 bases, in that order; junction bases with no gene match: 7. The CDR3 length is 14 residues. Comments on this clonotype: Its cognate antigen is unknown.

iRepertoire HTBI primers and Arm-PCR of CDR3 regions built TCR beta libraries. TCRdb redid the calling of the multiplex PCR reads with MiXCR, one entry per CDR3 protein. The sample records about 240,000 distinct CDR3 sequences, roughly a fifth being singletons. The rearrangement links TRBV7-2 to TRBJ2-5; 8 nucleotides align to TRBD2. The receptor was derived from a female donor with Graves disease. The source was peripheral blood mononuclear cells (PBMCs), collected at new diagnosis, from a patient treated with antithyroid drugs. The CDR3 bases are TGTGCCAGCAGCTCTGGACTAGCTTGGCAGACCCAGTACTTC. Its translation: CASSSGLAWQTQYF.